The rows below give T cell receptor beta chains drawn from one sample of a study of T cell changes during pregnancy in multiple sclerosis. TCRdb's table, derived via immunoSEQ multiplex PCR, lists solely in-frame clones and lacks some. The sample lists over 20,000 clones; roughly 87% were seen once. Source: CD8+ T cells from peripheral blood mononuclear cells, taken after pregnancy. The receptors shown here come from a female donor with multiple sclerosis, enrolled in a pregnancy study. Both conserved end residues are part of each CDR3. D genes are given only for firm matches. Not all rows give a size; the values are once, few, many and, for expanded clones, a class.

V gene	D gene	clone size	J gene	CDR3 protein	CDR3 DNA
TRBV13	-	-	TRBJ2-7	CASSSDTEDEQYF	TGTGCCAGCAGCTCCGACACGGAGGACGAGCAGTACTTC
TRBV13	TRBD1	few	TRBJ2-3	CASSTRTGNTDTQYF	TGTGCCAGCAGCACACGGACAGGGAACACAGATACGCAGTATTTT
TRBV5-4	-	-	TRBJ2-7	CASSWWVTGQDEQYF	TGTGCCAGCAGCTGGTGGGTTACAGGGCAGGACGAGCAGTACTTC
TRBV27	TRBD2	-	TRBJ2-3	CASSYGAGGSTDTQYF	TGTGCCAGCAGTTACGGAGCGGGAGGATCCACAGATACGCAGTATTTT
TRBV9	TRBD2	-	TRBJ2-1	CASSGRLAGGISYNEQFF	TGTGCCAGCAGCGGTCGACTAGCGGGAGGCATCTCCTACAATGAGCAGTTCTTC
TRBV4-1	-	-	TRBJ2-7	CASSQEETSYHEQYF	TGCGCCAGCAGCCAAGAAGAGACTAGTTACCACGAGCAGTACTTC
TRBV7-3	TRBD1	-	TRBJ1-1	CASSLSTGGTEAFF	TGTGCCAGCAGCTTAAGCACAGGGGGCACTGAAGCTTTCTTT
TRBV18	-	-	TRBJ2-1	CASSSDFLNEQFF	TGTGCCAGCTCATCCGACTTCTTGAATGAGCAGTTCTTC
TRBV4-3	-	-	TRBJ2-7	CASSQVAGALSYEQYF	TGCGCCAGCAGCCAAGTAGCAGGGGCCCTCTCCTACGAGCAGTACTTC
TRBV29-1	-	-	TRBJ2-5	CSVVWGPETQYF	TGCAGCGTCGTGTGGGGGCCCGAGACCCAGTACTTC
TRBV6-1	-	-	TRBJ2-1	CAAGDSERNEQFF	TGTGCCGCAGGGGATAGCGAGAGGAATGAGCAGTTCTTC
TRBV5-1	TRBD1	-	TRBJ1-1	CASSSRPGQGAFF	TGCGCCAGCAGCTCACGTCCGGGACAGGGAGCTTTCTTT
TRBV27	-	-	TRBJ1-5	CASSPHGEGQPQHF	TGTGCCAGCAGTCCCCACGGGGAGGGTCAGCCCCAGCATTTT
TRBV6-5	-	-	TRBJ2-7	CASSSSGFYYEQYF	TGTGCCAGCAGCTCCTCAGGGTTTTATTACGAGCAGTACTTC
TRBV6-1	-	-	TRBJ2-2	CASSDPGSNTGELFF	TGTGCCAGCAGTGACCCGGGATCGAACACCGGGGAGCTGTTTTTT
TRBV2	TRBD1	-	TRBJ2-4	CASSEGQGLAKNIQYF	TGTGCCAGCAGTGAGGGACAGGGATTAGCCAAAAACATTCAGTACTTC
TRBV7-2	-	-	TRBJ2-1	CASSLAGGGEQFF	TGTGCCAGCAGCTTAGCGGGAGGGGGTGAGCAGTTCTTC
TRBV10-2	-	few	TRBJ1-5	CASRGGVSNQPQHF	TGCGCCAGCAGGGGAGGGGTTAGCAATCAGCCCCAGCATTTT
TRBV30	TRBD2	-	TRBJ2-7	CAWTPRWGLAGDSYEQYF	TGTGCCTGGACCCCAAGGTGGGGACTAGCGGGAGACTCCTACGAGCAGTACTTC
TRBV9	TRBD2	-	TRBJ2-1	CASSVGSGSGNEQFF	TGTGCCAGCAGCGTAGGTAGCGGGAGTGGTAATGAGCAGTTCTTC
TRBV27	-	once	TRBJ2-1	CASRPLAVGYNEQFF	TGTGCCAGCAGACCACTAGCCGTAGGTTACAATGAGCAGTTCTTC
TRBV4-1	TRBD1	-	TRBJ1-2	CASSLDRGPDGYTF	TGCGCCAGCAGCCTTGACAGGGGGCCAGATGGCTACACCTTC
TRBV27	-	few	TRBJ2-1	CASSLAVEGYNEQFF	TGTGCCAGCAGTTTAGCGGTAGAGGGTTACAATGAGCAGTTCTTC
TRBV4-2	TRBD1	-	TRBJ1-5	CASSQEVWTGTYQPQHF	TGTGCCAGCAGCCAAGAGGTTTGGACAGGGACGTATCAGCCCCAGCATTTT
TRBV30	TRBD1	-	TRBJ1-5	CAWSAGQGTYYSNQPQHF	TGTGCCTGGAGTGCAGGACAGGGGACTTACTATAGCAATCAGCCCCAGCATTTT
TRBV19	-	-	TRBJ1-1	CASSWQGTPEAFF	TGTGCCAGTAGTTGGCAGGGAACCCCTGAAGCTTTCTTT
TRBV7-9	TRBD2	-	TRBJ2-7	CASSSRTSGRVAEQYF	TGTGCCAGCAGCTCACGGACTAGCGGGAGGGTCGCCGAGCAGTACTTC
TRBV2	-	-	TRBJ1-1	CASSVGGAGVNTEAFF	TGTGCCAGCAGTGTTGGGGGGGCCGGGGTGAACACTGAAGCTTTCTTT
TRBV13	TRBD1	-	TRBJ1-1	CASSPYRDRGRDTEAFF	TGTGCCAGCAGCCCGTACCGGGACAGGGGACGGGACACTGAAGCTTTCTTT
TRBV9	-	-	TRBJ2-7	CASSGETYEQYF	TGTGCCAGCAGCGGAGAAACCTACGAGCAGTACTTC
TRBV11-2	TRBD1	-	TRBJ2-5	CASSFIPGQGDETQYF	TGTGCCAGCAGTTTTATCCCGGGACAGGGAGATGAGACCCAGTACTTC
TRBV5-1	-	once	TRBJ1-2	CASSLEAGPNYGYTF	TGCGCCAGCAGCTTGGAGGCAGGGCCGAACTATGGCTACACCTTC
TRBV29-1	-	-	TRBJ1-3	CSVDGRVSGNTIYF	TGCAGCGTTGATGGCAGGGTCTCTGGAAACACCATATATTTT
TRBV5-6	TRBD1	-	TRBJ1-1	CASSLGTEGLSAFF	TGTGCCAGCAGCTTAGGGACAGAAGGTCTCTCGGCTTTCTTT
TRBV9	-	-	TRBJ1-4	CASSGSGRLNEKLFF	TGTGCCAGCAGCGGTTCCGGCAGGCTAAATGAAAAACTGTTTTTT
TRBV7-9	TRBD2	-	TRBJ2-3	CASNRGTSGKDTQYF	TGTGCCAGCAACAGAGGGACTAGCGGGAAAGATACGCAGTATTTT
TRBV29-1	-	-	TRBJ2-1	CSLRASPIAYNEQFF	TGCAGCCTTAGGGCTAGCCCCATCGCCTACAATGAGCAGTTCTTC
TRBV7-9	TRBD2	-	TRBJ2-1	CASSLASGTHNEQFF	TGTGCCAGCAGCTTAGCCAGCGGGACCCACAATGAGCAGTTCTTC
TRBV5-8	-	-	TRBJ1-1	CASNGPGWVIDEAFF	TGTGCCAGCAACGGCCCAGGGTGGGTTATTGACGAAGCTTTCTTT
TRBV5-6	-	-	TRBJ2-5	CASSPALKADQETQYF	TGTGCCAGCAGCCCCGCACTCAAGGCGGACCAAGAGACCCAGTACTTC
TRBV4-1	TRBD1	-	TRBJ2-7	CASSFGQDYEQYF	TGCGCCAGCAGCTTCGGACAGGACTACGAGCAGTACTTC
TRBV7-7	-	-	TRBJ2-7	CASSLGVDYEQYF	TGTGCTAGCAGCTTAGGTGTGGACTACGAGCAGTACTTC
TRBV27	TRBD1	-	TRBJ2-2	CASTVIGTGTGELFF	TGTGCCAGCACGGTGATAGGGACAGGGACCGGGGAGCTGTTTTTT
TRBV29-1	TRBD1	-	TRBJ1-1	CSVEPGGLDTEAFF	TGCAGCGTTGAACCAGGGGGCTTGGACACTGAAGCTTTCTTT
TRBV2	-	-	TRBJ1-6	CASRESSYNSPLHF	TGTGCCAGCAGAGAGAGCTCCTATAATTCACCCCTCCACTTT
TRBV15	-	-	TRBJ2-7	CATSRDPGRNEQYF	TGTGCCACCAGCAGAGATCCAGGTAGAAACGAGCAGTACTTC
TRBV9	TRBD1	-	TRBJ1-1	CASSAGDSGNTEAFF	TGTGCCAGCAGCGCGGGGGACAGTGGGAACACTGAAGCTTTCTTT
TRBV27	-	-	TRBJ1-1	CASSDMGRGTEAFF	TGTGCCAGCAGTGATATGGGGCGGGGGACTGAAGCTTTCTTT
TRBV5-1	TRBD2	-	TRBJ2-7	CASSLGEGSGTYEQYF	TGCGCCAGCAGCTTGGGCGAAGGTAGCGGGACCTACGAGCAGTACTTC